Each of the 27 T cell receptor beta chains below was sequenced from the same sample in a study of early T cells in non-severe SARS-CoV-2 infection. TCRdb reanalysed the 5' RACE reads using MiXCR and keeps one entry per CDR3 protein. The table has roughly 71,000 distinct CDR3 sequences, roughly 13% seen once; the top ten hold approximately 4.7%. Input material: whole blood. All receptors derive from an adult who was a healthcare worker with PCR-confirmed SARS-CoV-2 infection or an uninfected control (not recorded which).

The chain has TRBV2 and TRBJ2-3, with D unclear. Germline V gene lookup returns CDR1 SNHLY and CDR2 FYNNEI. V lost 3 bases, J lost 5 bases, and 21 bases lay in between. The CDR3 has 17 amino acids. CDR3 nucleotide sequence: TGTGCCAGCAGTGAGAGACGGACGGATCCTACGGGAGATACGCAGTATTTT. Protein: CASSERRTDPTGDTQYF.

The chain combines TRBV30 with TRBJ1-1; 8 nucleotides align to TRBD1. CDR3 length: 14 amino acids. V lost 0 bases and J lost 11; bases outside the gene matches: 11. Looked up from germline, CDR1 is GTSNPN and CDR2 is SVGIG (reference sequence). The CDR3 loop reads CAWSVRRTGIIAFF. In DNA form, the CDR3 reads TGTGCCTGGAGTGTAAGGAGGACAGGGATTATCGCTTTCTTT.

V usage is TRBV5-6 and J usage is TRBJ2-5, with D maybe TRBD1 (5 bases). V gave up 3 bases and J gave up 3 bases, with 24 bases separating them. This CDR3 has 18 residues. CDR1 SGHDT and CDR2 YYEEEE come from the germline V gene. The CDR3 DNA sequence: TGTGCCAGCAGCTCTATTGGGGCAGCTTCTTTTGTAGAAGAGACCCAGTACTTC. It yields the protein CASSSIGAASFVEETQYF.

This clonotype appeared many times. The chain employs TRBV20-1 and TRBJ2-2; 11 nucleotides align to TRBD2. V shed 6 bases, J shed 1 base, and the junction held 10 bases outside the gene matches. This CDR3 contains 17 residues. In germline, CDR1 is DFQATT, CDR2 SNEGSKA (reference sequence). The CDR3 bases are TGCAGTGCCAAACTAGCGGGAGATAGGTGGAACACCGGGGAGCTGTTTTTT. Translating gives CSAKLAGDRWNTGELFF.

The chain uses TRBV7-8 and TRBJ2-2; D remains unclear. Per germline, CDR1 SGHVS and CDR2 FQNEAQ. This CDR3 spans 15 amino acids. V lost 5 bases and J lost 0, with 10 bases in between. The CDR3 region has the DNA TGTGCCAGCAGCCACGACCCCGCGAACACCGGGGAGCTGTTTTTT. Protein sequence: CASSHDPANTGELFF.

This clonotype appeared many times. The V gene is TRBV11-2, the J gene TRBJ2-5; D perhaps matches TRBD2 (6 bases). V lost 1 base and J 5 bases, leaving 14 bases between the germline ends. Per germline, CDR1 SGHAT and CDR2 FQNNGV. This CDR3 is built from 15 residues. In DNA form, the CDR3 reads TGTGCCAGCAGCTTAGGTCGGGGGAGGATGGAGACCCAGTACTTC. This sequence encodes CASSLGRGRMETQYF.

This clonotype has more than one count but fewer than ten. V usage is TRBV10-1 and J usage is TRBJ2-2; 7 nucleotides line up with TRBD1. The CDR3 length is 13 residues. V trimming: 8 bases; J trimming: 5 bases; junction bases outside the gene matches: 5. Germline V CDR1 and CDR2: WNHNN, SYGVQD (reference sequence). CDR3 residues: CASRQGETGELFF. Written as DNA, the CDR3 is TGCGCCAGCCGACAGGGAGAGACCGGGGAGCTGTTTTTT.

This clonotype was seen repeatedly, ten times or more. The V gene is TRBV5-8, the J gene TRBJ1-1; TRBD1 might be the D (5 bases). Germline V gene lookup returns CDR1 SGHTS and CDR2 YDEGEE. CDR3 length: 16 residues. Trimming removed 6 bases from V and 7 bases from J, with 25 bases in between. CDR3: CASNRLTGPPGVEAFF. CDR3 bases: TGTGCCAGCAATCGACTTACCGGGCCTCCGGGGGTTGAAGCTTTCTTT. Supplemented by reference TRBV5-8 and TRBJ1-1, the full variable domain reads EAGVTQSPTHLIKTRGQQATLRCSPISGHTSVYWYQQALGLGLQFLLWYDEGEERNRGNFPPRFSGRQFPNYSSELNVNALELEDSALYLCASNRLTGPPGVEAFFGQGTRLTVV.

This clonotype was detected many times. V gene TRBV15 combines with J gene TRBJ1-4; D is possibly TRBD1 (5 bases). The CDR3 extends over 16 amino acids. V was clipped by 0 bases and J by 7 bases, with 15 bases between them. CDR1 is LNHNV, CDR2 YYDKDF, per germline (reference sequence). In DNA, the CDR3 is TGTGCCACCAGCAGAGATCAATCCAGGGACGGTGAAAAACTGTTTTTT. Protein: CATSRDQSRDGEKLFF. Full variable domain (remainder filled in from reference TRBV15 and TRBJ1-4): DAMVIQNPRYQVTQFGKPVTLSCSQTLNHNVMYWYQQKSSQAPKLLFHYYDKDFNNEADTPDNFQSRRPNTSFCFLDIRSPGLGDTAMYLCATSRDQSRDGEKLFFGSGTQLSVL.

The chain uses TRBV5-1 and TRBJ2-2; 10 nucleotides line up with TRBD2. The junction had 9 bases not matched to a gene; V was cut back by 0 bases and J by 7 bases. The CDR3 totals 17 residues. Looked up from germline, CDR1 is SGHRS and CDR2 is YFSETQ. The CDR3 DNA follows: TGCGCCAGCAGCTTGGCCCCTAGCGGGAGTTCCCGCGGGGAGCTGTTTTTT. Translating gives CASSLAPSGSSRGELFF.

The chain employs TRBV19 and TRBJ1-2; D unresolved. This CDR3 region has 12 residues. V shed 4 bases and J shed 3 bases, with 6 bases lying between them. Germline loops: CDR1 LNHDA, CDR2 SQIVND (reference sequence). The CDR3 DNA reads as TGTGCCAGTAGTAGGCCAGACTATGGCTACACCTTC. Protein: CASSRPDYGYTF.

This chain joins TRBV5-1 and TRBJ2-7, with a weak D call TRBD1 (5 bases). Looked up from germline, CDR1 is SGHRS and CDR2 is YFSETQ. The ends were cut back, 4 bases at V and 1 base at J, with 24 bases in the middle. This CDR3 region has 18 residues. CDR3 sequence (DNA): TGCGCCAGCAGCCTAAAGGTGACAGTTACCCTTTTATCCTACGAGCAGTACTTC. This gives the protein CASSLKVTVTLLSYEQYF. The variable domain in full, with the rest retrieved from reference TRBV5-1 and TRBJ2-7, is KAGVTQTPRYLIKTRGQQVTLSCSPISGHRSVSWYQQTPGQGLQFLFEYFSETQRNKGNFPGRFSGRQFSNSRSEMNVSTLELGDSALYLCASSLKVTVTLLSYEQYFGPGTRLTVT.

This clonotype was seen a handful of times. The chain joins TRBV10-3 to TRBJ1-5; 7 bases are a match to TRBD1. This CDR3 comprises 14 residues. CDR1 and CDR2 from the germline V gene are ENHRY and SYGVKD. V was clipped by 11 bases and J by 3 bases; unmatched bases: 10. The CDR3: CAVSSDRPNQPQHF. Written as DNA, the CDR3 is TGTGCCGTGTCCTCGGACAGGCCCAATCAGCCCCAGCATTTT.

V usage is TRBV12-3 or TRBV12-4 and J usage is TRBJ2-3, with D possibly being TRBD2 (5 bases). V shed 6 bases and J shed 1 base, with 14 bases lying between them. The CDR3 totals 15 residues. CDR3 DNA: TGTGCCAGCAGGGACTCGGGCGACGGCACAGATACGCAGTATTTT. As protein: CASRDSGDGTDTQYF.

This clonotype showed up just once. The chain has TRBV7-2 and TRBJ2-2; tentative D call: TRBD1 (5 bases). This CDR3 region has 14 residues. Germline V gene sequence: CDR1 SGHTA, CDR2 FQGNSA. Between the trimmed V and J ends, which lost 6 bases and 4 bases, there was a span of 12 bases. The CDR3 DNA sequence: TGTGCCAGCAGTTACAGGTTTGGCACCGGGGAGCTGTTTTTT. It specifies CASSYRFGTGELFF.

The sample holds many counts of this clonotype. The J gene is TRBJ2-5, the V gene TRBV3-1, with D hard to call. CDR3 length equals 12 residues. V lost 3 bases, J lost 6 bases, and 8 bases lay in between. Germline loops: CDR1 LGHDT, CDR2 YNNKEL (reference sequence). For the CDR3, the DNA is TGTGCCAGCAGCCAGGAAGTACAGACCCAGTACTTC. Translating it yields CASSQEVQTQYF.

This clonotype was seen ten or more times. The chain links TRBV2 to TRBJ1-5; D gene unclear. V lost 8 bases to trimming and J lost 0 bases, with 14 bases between them. Germline lookup yields CDR1 SNHLY and CDR2 FYNNEI. This CDR3 region has 15 residues. CDR3 DNA: TGTGCCAGCGGACCCAGACGGTATAGCAATCAGCCCCAGCATTTT. Protein sequence: CASGPRRYSNQPQHF.

This clonotype was counted ten times or more. The chain employs TRBV19 and TRBJ2-2, with D possibly TRBD1 on 5 matching bases. This CDR3 contains 14 residues. The germline V gene encodes CDR1 LNHDA and CDR2 SQIVND (reference sequence). V gave up 2 bases and J gave up 1 base, with 5 bases separating them. CDR3 sequence: CASSITGNTGELFF. Written as DNA, the CDR3 is TGTGCCAGTAGTATAACAGGGAACACCGGGGAGCTGTTTTTT.

The chain uses TRBV6-5 and TRBJ2-7; weak D call: TRBD1 (5 bases). CDR1 is MNHEY and CDR2 is SVGAGI in the germline V gene. V lost 0 bases and J 6 bases, leaving 15 bases between the germline ends. This CDR3 contains 15 residues. The CDR3 sequence: CASSYSQGFGIEQYF. The CDR3 DNA sequence: TGTGCCAGCAGTTACTCGCAGGGTTTTGGTATCGAGCAGTACTTC.

There are many counts of this clonotype. The chain couples TRBV5-1 to TRBJ1-1; perhaps TRBD1 as D (5 bases). The V gene lost 4 bases and the J gene lost 5 bases, with 9 bases spanning the gap. The germline V gene encodes CDR1 SGHRS and CDR2 YFSETQ. The CDR3 length is 12 residues. The CDR3 DNA reads TGCGCCAGCAGCGTAGGGGATACTGAAGCTTTCTTT. This codes for CASSVGDTEAFF.

About this clonotype: The junction and the germline gene differ at one end; a read error may be behind it. The chain employs TRBV20-1 and TRBJ2-4; tentative D call: TRBD1 (5 bases). Germline lookup yields CDR1 DFQATT and CDR2 SNEGSKA (reference sequence). The CDR3 is made up of 16 amino acids. The CDR3 DNA reads as TGCAGAGCTAGACAGAGCCCAGACCTAGCCAAAAACATTCAGTACTTC. Protein sequence: CRARQSPDLAKNIQYF.

V usage is TRBV7-2 and J usage is TRBJ1-6; D is undetermined. CDR1 and CDR2 from the germline V gene are SGHTA and FQGNSA. Trimming cost V 1 base and J 0 bases, with 7 bases left between them. This CDR3 region has 16 residues. The CDR3 spells CASSLVPSSYNSPLHF. The CDR3 DNA sequence: TGTGCCAGCAGCTTAGTTCCCAGCTCCTATAATTCACCCCTCCACTTT.

This clonotype showed up many times. The DNA for the CDR3 is TGTGCCAGCAGTGACTCTAGAGGGGGCACAGATACGCAGTATTTT. Translated: CASSDSRGGTDTQYF. The genes are TRBV6-4 and TRBJ2-3; TRBD1 or TRBD2 may be the D gene (5 bases each). The CDR3 is 15 amino acids. Germline CDR1 is MRHNA and CDR2 is SNTAGT. The germline V and J ends were trimmed by 0 bases and 1 base, with 8 bases remaining between them.

This clonotype was counted between two and nine times. The chain recombines TRBV7-9 with TRBJ1-2; 8 bases fit TRBD1. Germline CDR1 SEHNR, CDR2 FQNEAQ (reference sequence). This CDR3 contains 16 residues. The junction had 11 bases not matched to a gene; V was cut back by 4 bases and J by 4 bases. CDR3: CASSSDADRAFYGYTF. Here the CDR3 DNA reads TGTGCCAGCAGCTCCGACGCGGACAGGGCTTTCTATGGCTACACCTTC. Drawing the rest from reference TRBV7-9 and TRBJ1-2, the complete variable domain is DTGVSQNPRHKITKRGQNVTFRCDPISEHNRLYWYRQTLGQGPEFLTYFQNEAQLEKSRLLSDRFSAERPKGSFSTLEIQRTEQGDSAMYLCASSSDADRAFYGYTFGSGTRLTVV.

V and J are TRBV12-3 or TRBV12-4 and TRBJ2-1; TRBD2 matches at 12 bases. J lost 4 bases, V lost 6 bases, and 4 bases had no gene match. The CDR3 spans 15 residues. CDR3 sequence: CASSRTSGGYNEQFF. The CDR3 nucleotides are TGTGCCAGCAGCCGCACTAGCGGGGGGTACAATGAGCAGTTCTTC.

In this sample, this clonotype turned up a few times. The chain combines TRBV2 with TRBJ1-1, with D uncertain. V was pared by 3 bases and J by 0 bases, with 8 bases between. The CDR3 has 14 residues. Germline CDR1 reads SNHLY; CDR2 reads FYNNEI. The CDR3 DNA is TGTGCCAGCAGTGACGGACGCCTGAACACTGAAGCTTTCTTT. Amino acid sequence: CASSDGRLNTEAFF.

The V and J genes are TRBV18 and TRBJ2-1; a weak D match, TRBD1 (6 bases). The V end lost 5 bases, the J end lost 9 bases, and 11 bases lay between the germline ends. The CDR3 extends over 12 amino acids. Germline V gene sequence: CDR1 KGHSH, CDR2 LQKENI. Here the CDR3 reads CASSNRVGEQFF. The CDR3 bases are TGTGCCAGCTCAAACAGGGTCGGTGAGCAGTTCTTC.